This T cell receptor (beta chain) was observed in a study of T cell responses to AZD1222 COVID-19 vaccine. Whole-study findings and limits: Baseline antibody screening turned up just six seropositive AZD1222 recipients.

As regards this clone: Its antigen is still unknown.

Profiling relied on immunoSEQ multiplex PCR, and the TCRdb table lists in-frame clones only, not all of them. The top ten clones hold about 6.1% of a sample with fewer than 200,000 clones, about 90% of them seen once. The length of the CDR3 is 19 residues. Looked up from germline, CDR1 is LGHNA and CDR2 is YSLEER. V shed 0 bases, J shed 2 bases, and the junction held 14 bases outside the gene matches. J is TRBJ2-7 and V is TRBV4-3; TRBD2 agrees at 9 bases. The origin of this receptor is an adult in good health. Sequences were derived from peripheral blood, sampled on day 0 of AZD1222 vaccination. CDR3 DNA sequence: TGCGCCAGCAGCCAAGAATGGGCTAGCGGGAATTTCAAGCCCTACGAGCAGTACTTC. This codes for CASSQEWASGNFKPYEQYF.